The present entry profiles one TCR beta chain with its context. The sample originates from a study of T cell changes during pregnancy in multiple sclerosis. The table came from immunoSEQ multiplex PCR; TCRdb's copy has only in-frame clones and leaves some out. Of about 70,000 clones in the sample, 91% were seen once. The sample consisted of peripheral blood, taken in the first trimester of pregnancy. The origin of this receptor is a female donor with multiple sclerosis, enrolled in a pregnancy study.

CDR3 sequence: CASSPKGTVGDEQYF. For the CDR3, the DNA is TGTGCCAGCAGCCCCAAGGGGACAGTGGGCGACGAGCAGTACTTC. V usage is TRBV7-8 and J usage is TRBJ2-7; 7 bases are shared with TRBD1. From germline, CDR1 is SGHVS and CDR2 FQNEAQ. After removal of 5 bases from V and 5 bases from J, the junction contained 12 bases not matched to a gene. The CDR3 spans 15 residues.